This T cell receptor (beta chain) was sequenced in a study of cytomegalovirus exposure and HLA in healthy donors. Whole-study results and caveats: The sole available immune exposure information was CMV serostatus.

Use of 60 Vbeta and 13 Jbeta primers characterized the PCR. Measured with immunoSEQ multiplex PCR; TCRdb has only the in-frame clones, and not every one. The sample includes approximately 110,000 clones, 15% of them seen just once. CDR1 and CDR2 from the germline V gene are SNHLY and FYNNEI. This CDR3 has 15 amino acids. V was clipped by 4 bases and J by 4 bases; unmatched bases: 6. Worth noting for this clone: Antigen: not known. Additional DNA sequences in this sample encode the identical CDR3.

The rearrangement uses TRBV2 and TRBJ2-4, with TRBD1 identical over 8 bases. The sequence derives from a woman in her late teens or twenties in good health and CMV-seronegative. The sequenced sample was PBMCs. The CDR3 is CASSGQGPSKNIQYF. In DNA, the CDR3 is TGTGCCAGCAGTGGACAGGGGCCGTCTAAAAACATTCAGTACTTC.